This TCR delta chain is from a study of gamma-delta chains in newborns, infants, children. Overall study context: Innate gammadelta T cells reportedly expand polyclonally right after birth, driven by microbial exposure, per the title.

Germline V gives CDR1 TSWWSYY, CDR2 QGS. The CDR3 covers 24 residues. V gave up 3 bases and J gave up 0 bases; unmatched junction bases: 31. TCRdb called clones anew from the reads with CATT. This sample carries around 11,000 delta-chain clones, about 8.8% of them seen once, and the ten largest clones take 3% to 4%. The sequence was collected from a child who was a newborn, infant or young child, either healthy, febrile or measles-vaccinated (not recorded which). The chain recombines TRDV1 with TRDJ1, with TRDD3 identical over 7 bases. The sample consisted of blood. The CDR3 region is CALGDQAFRPIPGDPPVYTDKLIF. The CDR3 DNA reads TGTGCTCTTGGGGACCAGGCCTTCAGGCCGATACCGGGGGATCCGCCCGTCTACACCGATAAACTCATCTTT.